These 5 T cell receptor beta chains came from one sample sequenced in a study of vaccination and CD4 T cells after COVID-19. Treatment meaning: roughly 11-day PBMC culture with coronavirus spike peptide pools or control peptides (ViraFEST assay). CD4+ T-cell collection from the unexposed donor predated the COVID-19 pandemic (2011-2018). Their antigens are not known. Sequencing of the DNA from cultured CD4+ T cells was carried out with the Oncomine TCR Beta short-read assay. Using its own MiXCR run on the PCR reads, TCRdb lists one record per CDR3 protein. Of approximately 2,800 distinct CDR3 sequences in the sample, roughly a quarter were seen once. Sample: CD4+ T cells from blood, cultured in vitro. These receptors were obtained from a human donor in good health.

This clonotype has more than one count but fewer than ten. The chain joins TRBV29-1 to TRBJ1-1; D gene uncertain. Germline CDR1 SQVTM, CDR2 ANQGSEA. The V gene lost 6 bases and the J gene lost 1 base, with 9 bases spanning the gap. CDR3 length equals 12 residues. As DNA, the CDR3 is TGCAGCGTAAAAAAGGAGAACACTGAAGCTTTCTTT. It translates to CSVKKENTEAFF.

In its sample, this clonotype was seen a few times. This chain uses TRBV6-1 with TRBJ1-1, with D uncertain. V gave up 8 bases and J gave up 5 bases, with 18 bases separating them. The V gene's germline CDR1 is MNHNS and CDR2 SASEGT. This CDR3 is built from 14 residues. Here the CDR3 reads CASGPQSASTEAFF. CDR3 coding DNA: TGTGCCAGCGGCCCACAGTCCGCGTCTACTGAAGCTTTCTTT.

This clonotype was seen a handful of times. DNA for the CDR3: TGTGCCAGCAGCTTAGCTGTAAAGGCGGGAACGACCACTGAAGCTTTCTTT. This codes for CASSLAVKAGTTTEAFF. The V gene is TRBV7-9, the J gene TRBJ1-1; D is unclear. The CDR3 runs 17 residues. The V end lost 0 bases, the J end lost 4 bases, and 18 bases lay between the germline ends. The germline V gene has CDR1 SEHNR and CDR2 FQNEAQ (reference sequence).

This chain links TRBV7-8 with TRBJ1-4; the D gene is possibly TRBD1 (5 bases). The V gene's germline CDR1 is SGHVS and CDR2 FQNEAQ. The CDR3 contains 14 residues. V was trimmed by 1 base and J by 5 bases, leaving 8 bases between them. The CDR3, as DNA: TGTGCCAGCAGCTTAGGGCCAGGGAATGAAAAACTGTTTTTT. This encodes CASSLGPGNEKLFF.

The sample holds a few counts of this clonotype. This chain uses TRBV9 with TRBJ1-5; TRBD1 might be the D (6 bases). V was trimmed by 4 bases and J by 2 bases, leaving 19 bases between them. CDR3 length: 17 amino acids. CDR1 and CDR2 (germline): SGDLS, YYNGEE. The CDR3 DNA reads as TGTGCCAGCAGCCCGGGACACCCGATTGGAGGCAATCAGCCCCAGCATTTT. Translated, it gives CASSPGHPIGGNQPQHF.